Included here is one T cell receptor beta chain sequence, with context. The antigen is unknown. CDR3 length: 16 residues. Trimming cost V 2 bases and J 6 bases, with 14 bases left between them. Germline loops: CDR1 MNHNS, CDR2 SASEGT. Combining a sample-barcoded 5' primer with a J-beta primer mix, a second PCR ran for roughly 7 to 11 cycles. Each CDR3 protein is one row after TCRdb ran MiXCR on the 5' RACE reads. There are hundreds of thousands of distinct CDR3 sequences in the sample; around half occur only once, and 41% lies in the top ten. The data were taken from a study of blood T cells in healthy people across ages. Study overall: Template switching recovered approximately one barcoded beta molecule for every two T cells.

Study results and limitations: Investigators treated diversity estimates from one million T cells as underestimates.

The receptor's source is a man aged 80 or over in good health. This rearrangement joins TRBV6-1 to TRBJ1-6; D remains ambiguous. The sample was blood. The CDR3, as DNA: TGTGCCAGCAGTGAACCATTGTCAGGATTTAATTCACCCCTCCACTTT. Translation gives CASSEPLSGFNSPLHF.